The 14 T cell receptor beta chains reported below all come from one sample, sequenced in a study of T cell repertoires in cytomegalovirus infection. TCRdb processed the reads anew with MiXCR; each CDR3 protein has one entry. The sample lists about 470,000 distinct CDR3 sequences, under 45% occurring once. For these TCRs, the target antigens are not known. The specimen was cultured PBMCs, collected from culture after CMV antigen stimulation. The receptors shown here come from a human donor in good health (CMV status not recorded). Some clones in this sample may be carry-over from other donors' samples.

This chain uses TRBV6-6 with TRBJ2-1; 10 positions agree with TRBD1. Trimming cost V 5 bases and J 3 bases; bases outside gene matches: 10. Germline V gene data show CDR1 as MNHNY and CDR2 as SVGAGI (reference sequence). The CDR3 loop spans 17 amino acids. DNA for the CDR3: TGTGCCAGCAGTGATACGCCCGGGACAGGGGACTACAATGAGCAGTTCTTC. Its translation is CASSDTPGTGDYNEQFF.

CDR3 residues: CASSQQLAGAYNEQFF. The DNA of the CDR3 is TGTGCCAGCAGCCAACAACTAGCGGGGGCTTACAATGAGCAGTTCTTC. The chain links TRBV2 to TRBJ2-1; 11 bases match TRBD2. This CDR3 spans 16 amino acids. Losses at the gene ends were 6 bases for V and 4 bases for J; bases not matched to a gene: 8. Germline lookup yields CDR1 SNHLY and CDR2 FYNNEI.

The chain links TRBV2 to TRBJ2-3; no clear D. The germline V gene has CDR1 SNHLY and CDR2 FYNNEI. This CDR3 is 16 amino acids long. The V end lost 4 bases, the J end lost 4 bases, and 18 bases lay between the germline ends. The CDR3: CASSGGSGVVPDTQYF. In nucleotides, the CDR3 is TGTGCCAGCAGTGGAGGATCTGGGGTGGTCCCAGATACGCAGTATTTT. Filled out from reference TRBV2 and TRBJ2-3, the complete variable domain reads EPEVTQTPSHQVTQMGQEVILRCVPISNHLYFYWYRQILGQKVEFLVSFYNNEISEKSEIFDDQFSVERPDGSNFTLKIRSTKLEDSAMYFCASSGGSGVVPDTQYFGPGTRLTVL.

This clonotype was counted between two and nine times. The V call is TRBV7-2, the J call TRBJ2-2; D gene uncertain. The V gene's germline CDR1 is SGHTA and CDR2 FQGNSA. This CDR3 is built from 17 residues. With 5 bases removed from V and 4 bases from J, the gap between germline ends came to 20 bases. For the CDR3, the DNA is TGTGCCAGCAGCCCCCAACCTGGTCGTCGTAGCACCGGGGAGCTGTTTTTT. It is translated as CASSPQPGRRSTGELFF.

In this sample, this clonotype turned up a few times. The J gene is TRBJ2-4, the V gene TRBV12-3 or TRBV12-4; tentative D call: TRBD2 (6 bases). V gave up 6 bases and J gave up 3 bases, with 18 bases separating them. This CDR3 has 16 residues. CDR3 in amino acids: CASSGGRGGGKNIQYF. CDR3 DNA sequence: TGTGCCAGCAGCGGGGGTAGAGGCGGAGGCAAAAACATTCAGTACTTC.

This clonotype has only a few counts. The chain joins TRBV7-2 to TRBJ1-4; the D is unclear. Trimming shortened V by 5 bases and J by 11 bases, and 12 bases separated the two germline ends. This CDR3 comprises 12 residues. The germline gives CDR1 SGHTA, CDR2 FQGNSA. CDR3 nucleotides: TGTGCCAGCAGCACCGGCGCCTCTAAACTGTTTTTT. As protein: CASSTGASKLFF.

The CDR3 loop is CASLGQGPYEQYF. CDR3 coding DNA: TGTGCCAGCCTGGGACAGGGTCCCTACGAGCAGTACTTC. The chain recombines TRBV7-6 with TRBJ2-7, with 9 bases identical to TRBD1. This CDR3 comprises 13 residues. J was trimmed by 2 bases and V by 8 bases; bases with no gene match: 4. Germline V gives CDR1 SGHVS, CDR2 FNYEAQ. Full variable domain (outside the CDR3, taken from reference TRBV7-6 and TRBJ2-7): GAGVSQSPRYKVTKRGQDVALRCDPISGHVSLYWYRQALGQGPEFLTYFNYEAQQDKSGLPNDRFSAERPEGSISTLTIQRTEQRDSAMYRCASLGQGPYEQYFGPGTRLTVT.

The V gene is TRBV6-6, the J gene TRBJ2-7; D gene ambiguous. Trimming took off 1 base at V and 2 bases at J, with 9 bases between the two ends. Per the germline V gene, CDR1 is MNHNY and CDR2 is SVGAGI (reference sequence). The CDR3 sequence is 14 residues long. CDR3 DNA: TGTGCCAGCAGTTACTTCCACAGTACCTACGAGCAGTACTTC. This codes for CASSYFHSTYEQYF.

The CDR3 nucleotides are TGTGCCAGTAGTATAGCCACGACAGGAGAGCAGTACTTC. Translation: CASSIATTGEQYF. The chain has TRBV19 and TRBJ2-7; perhaps TRBD1 as D (6 bases). CDR1 and CDR2 (germline): LNHDA, SQIVND (reference sequence). The V and J ends lost 1 base and 7 bases respectively, with 11 bases between them. This CDR3 comprises 13 residues.

The J gene is TRBJ1-2, the V gene TRBV7-9, with D possibly matching TRBD1 (5 bases). CDR1 and CDR2 (germline): SEHNR, FQNEAQ (reference sequence). CDR3 length: 14 amino acids. V was trimmed by 4 bases and J by 5 bases, leaving 14 bases between them. CDR3 residues: CASSSKTAQYGYTF. For the CDR3, the DNA is TGTGCCAGCAGCTCTAAGACAGCCCAATATGGCTACACCTTC.

This clonotype was picked up a small number of times. The chain employs TRBV7-8 and TRBJ1-4; D might be TRBD1 (5 bases). V was cut by 3 bases and J by 0 bases, with 5 bases left in between. Germline V gene lookup returns CDR1 SGHVS and CDR2 FQNEAQ. The CDR3 extends over 14 amino acids. CDR3 region: CASSLTATNEKLFF. The DNA of the CDR3 is TGTGCCAGCAGCTTGACAGCAACTAATGAAAAACTGTTTTTT.

This rearrangement joins TRBV19 to TRBJ1-1; TRBD1 is a possible D gene (5 bases). The CDR3 runs 12 residues. CDR1 and CDR2 from the germline V gene are LNHDA and SQIVND (reference sequence). V was trimmed by 6 bases and J by 4 bases, leaving 9 bases between them. The CDR3 bases are TGTGCCAGTAGGCTGAGGGGCACTGAAGCTTTCTTT. It specifies CASRLRGTEAFF.

This clonotype was seen repeatedly, ten times or more. The chain has TRBV7-2 and TRBJ1-5; D unresolved. The CDR3 consists of 13 residues. Looked up from germline, CDR1 is SGHTA and CDR2 is FQGNSA. V was pared by 2 bases and J by 7 bases, with 9 bases between. CDR3 region: CASSLQGAQPQHF. The CDR3 DNA sequence: TGTGCCAGCAGCTTACAAGGTGCGCAGCCCCAGCATTTT.

This clonotype was detected a few times. V is TRBV7-2 and J is TRBJ1-4; D is possibly TRBD1 (6 bases). This CDR3 region has 16 residues. Trimming took 1 base from V and 3 from J, leaving 12 bases between them. Per the germline V gene, CDR1 is SGHTA and CDR2 is FQGNSA. The CDR3 DNA sequence: TGTGCCAGCAGCTTAGTAGGGGGGAAGGCTAATGAAAAACTGTTTTTT. Its translation is CASSLVGGKANEKLFF.